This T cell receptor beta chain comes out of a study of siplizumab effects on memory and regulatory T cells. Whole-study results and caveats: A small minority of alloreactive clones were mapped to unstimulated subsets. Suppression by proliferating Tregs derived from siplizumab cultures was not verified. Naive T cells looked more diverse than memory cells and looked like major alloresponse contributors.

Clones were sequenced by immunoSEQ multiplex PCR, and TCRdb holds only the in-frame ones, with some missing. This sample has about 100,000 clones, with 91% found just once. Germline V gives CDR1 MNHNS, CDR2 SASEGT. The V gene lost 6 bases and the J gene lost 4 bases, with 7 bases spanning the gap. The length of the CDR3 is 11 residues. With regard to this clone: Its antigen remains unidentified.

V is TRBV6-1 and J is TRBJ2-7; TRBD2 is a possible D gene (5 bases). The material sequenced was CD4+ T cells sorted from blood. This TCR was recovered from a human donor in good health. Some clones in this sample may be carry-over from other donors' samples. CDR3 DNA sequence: TGTGCCAGCAGATCGGGGTACGAGCAGTACTTC. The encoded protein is CASRSGYEQYF.